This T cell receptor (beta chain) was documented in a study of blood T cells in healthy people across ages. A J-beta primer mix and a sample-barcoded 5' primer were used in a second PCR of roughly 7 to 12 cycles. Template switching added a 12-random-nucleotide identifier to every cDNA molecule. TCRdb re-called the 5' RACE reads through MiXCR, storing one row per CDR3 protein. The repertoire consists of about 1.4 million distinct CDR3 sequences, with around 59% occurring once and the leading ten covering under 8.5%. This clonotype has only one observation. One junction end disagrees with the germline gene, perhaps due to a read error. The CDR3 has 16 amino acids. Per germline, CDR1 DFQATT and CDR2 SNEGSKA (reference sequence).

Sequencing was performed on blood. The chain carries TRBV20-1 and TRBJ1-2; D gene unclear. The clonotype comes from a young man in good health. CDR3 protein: CSARVPALDPNYGYTF. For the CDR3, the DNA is TGCAGTGCCAGAGTGCCCGCGTTGGACCCTAACTATGGCTACACCTTC.